These 7 T cell receptor beta chains came from one sample sequenced in a study of T cells after yellow fever vaccination. A single record per CDR3 protein comes from TCRdb applying MiXCR to the 5' RACE reads. The sample has just under 600,000 distinct CDR3 sequences, roughly 14% seen once. Source: PBMCs, taken on the day of the yellow fever booster vaccination. These receptors were collected from a man aged 25-45 years who received the YFV17D yellow fever vaccine.

This clonotype was observed a handful of times. The V call is TRBV7-2, the J call TRBJ2-2, with a possible D match to TRBD1 (5 bases). Germline V gene data show CDR1 as SGHTA and CDR2 as FQGNSA. The CDR3 is made up of 15 amino acids. Trimming pared 1 base from V and 6 bases from J, leaving 12 bases between. The CDR3 protein is CASSLDGAVAGELFF. CDR3 in DNA: TGTGCCAGCAGCTTAGATGGGGCGGTGGCCGGGGAGCTGTTTTTT.

A few counts support this clonotype. This chain uses TRBV7-4 with TRBJ2-7; 11 bases match TRBD2. Trimming removed 1 base from V and 7 bases from J; junction bases left unmatched: 6. Germline loops: CDR1 SGHVT, CDR2 SQSDAQ. The CDR3 extends over 15 amino acids. The CDR3 region is CASSLVSSGRWEQYF. The CDR3 DNA reads TGTGCCAGCAGCTTAGTGTCTAGCGGGAGGTGGGAGCAGTACTTC. Based on the CDR3 plus reference TRBV7-4 and TRBJ2-7, the full variable domain is GAGVSQSPRYKVAKRGRDVALRCDSISGHVTLYWYRQTLGQGSEVLTYSQSDAQRDKSGRPSGRFSAERPERSVSTLKIQRTEQGDSAVYLCASSLVSSGRWEQYFGPGTRLTVT.

This clonotype was recorded a few times. CDR3 sequence: CASRVGQGPDTQYF. The CDR3 DNA sequence: TGCGCCAGCAGGGTGGGACAGGGACCAGATACGCAGTATTTT. V gene TRBV5-1 combines with J gene TRBJ2-3; 9 bases map to TRBD1. The ends lost 5 bases at V and 4 bases at J; junction bases unmatched: 5. The length of the CDR3 is 14 residues. From germline, CDR1 is SGHRS and CDR2 YFSETQ. The whole variable domain, filled in from reference TRBV5-1 and TRBJ2-3, reads KAGVTQTPRYLIKTRGQQVTLSCSPISGHRSVSWYQQTPGQGLQFLFEYFSETQRNKGNFPGRFSGRQFSNSRSEMNVSTLELGDSALYLCASRVGQGPDTQYFGPGTRLTVL.

This clonotype was counted between two and nine times. The chain has TRBV28 and TRBJ1-4; a possible D gene is TRBD1 (5 bases). The V end was cut by 8 bases, the J end by 7 bases, with 17 bases between. The length of the CDR3 is 14 residues. CDR1 is MDHEN and CDR2 is SYDVKM in the germline V gene. CDR3 sequence reads: CASGDGRGFEKLFF. The CDR3 DNA reads as TGTGCCAGCGGTGACGGGAGGGGATTTGAAAAACTGTTTTTT.

The CDR3 spells CASSAGQTQETQYF. CDR3 nucleotides: TGTGCCAGCAGCGCGGGACAAACACAAGAGACCCAGTACTTC. The chain recombines TRBV9 with TRBJ2-5; perhaps TRBD1 as D (6 bases). The CDR3 runs to 14 residues. Germline V lookup: CDR1 SGDLS, CDR2 YYNGEE. Deletions cut 3 bases from V and 2 bases from J, with 11 bases between.

The chain links TRBV5-1 to TRBJ1-4; D is unclear. The CDR3 has 14 residues. The germline V and J ends were trimmed by 1 base and 4 bases, with 8 bases remaining between them. Germline V gives CDR1 SGHRS, CDR2 YFSETQ. The chain's CDR3 is CASSLLTYNEKLFF. As DNA, the CDR3 is TGCGCCAGCAGCTTGCTGACTTATAATGAAAAACTGTTTTTT.

This clonotype was detected a few times. The J gene is TRBJ1-6, the V gene TRBV9; 10 nucleotides align to TRBD1. V trimming: 4 bases; J trimming: 3 bases; junction bases outside the gene matches: 4. Germline CDR1 reads SGDLS; CDR2 reads YYNGEE. This CDR3 is 16 amino acids long. The DNA of the CDR3 is TGTGCCAGCAGCACGCGGACAGGGGGCTATAATTCACCCCTCCACTTT. It translates to CASSTRTGGYNSPLHF.